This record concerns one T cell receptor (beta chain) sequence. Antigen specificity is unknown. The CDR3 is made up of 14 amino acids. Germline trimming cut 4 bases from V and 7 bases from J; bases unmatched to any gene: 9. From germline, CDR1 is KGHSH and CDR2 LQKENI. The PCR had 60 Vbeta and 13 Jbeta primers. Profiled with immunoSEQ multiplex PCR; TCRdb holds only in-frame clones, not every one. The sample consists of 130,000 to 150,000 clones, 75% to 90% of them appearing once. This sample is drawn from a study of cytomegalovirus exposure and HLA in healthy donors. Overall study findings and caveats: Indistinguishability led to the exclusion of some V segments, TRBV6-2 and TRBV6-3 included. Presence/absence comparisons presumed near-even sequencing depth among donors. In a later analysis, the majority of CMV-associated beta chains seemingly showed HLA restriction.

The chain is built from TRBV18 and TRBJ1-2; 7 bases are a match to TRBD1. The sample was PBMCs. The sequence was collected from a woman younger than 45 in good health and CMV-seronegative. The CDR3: CASSRTQGEGGYTF. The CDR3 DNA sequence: TGTGCCAGCTCACGAACCCAGGGGGAAGGTGGCTACACCTTC. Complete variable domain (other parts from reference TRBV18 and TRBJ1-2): NAGVMQNPRHLVRRRGQEARLRCSPMKGHSHVYWYRQLPEEGLKFMVYLQKENIIDESGMPKERFSAEFPKEGPSILRIQQVVRGDSAAYFCASSRTQGEGGYTFGSGTRLTVV.